The present T cell receptor beta chain was sequenced within a study of CD8 T cells in ankylosing spondylitis. Findings of the study overall: Disease-linked clones reportedly concentrated significantly in matched ankylosing spondylitis synovial fluid. Within ankylosing spondylitis blood, a TCR beta motif made up of seven to nine highly homologous variants appeared to be characteristic.

Remarks on this clonotype: Its target is not known.

Trimming cost V 1 base and J 4 bases; bases outside gene matches: 12. There are 17 residues in the CDR3. Germline V gene data show CDR1 as LNHNV and CDR2 as YYDKDF (reference sequence). MiXCR, run by TCRdb on the 5' RACE reads, gives a single entry per CDR3 protein. The top ten clones hold around an eighth of a sample with around 150,000 distinct CDR3 sequences, around 6.6% of them seen once. The sample was blood, either unsorted or a sorted T cell fraction (not recorded which). The TCR sequence derives from a female donor with ankylosing spondylitis or in good health (not recorded which). The chain carries TRBV15 and TRBJ2-7, with 8 bases identical to TRBD2. The CDR3 DNA follows: TGTGCCACCAGCAGAGGTCGGGGGGGGACTGAGGATTACGAGCAGTACTTC. Translation gives CATSRGRGGTEDYEQYF.